One and the same sample provided the 24 T cell receptor beta chains below, sequenced in a study of cytomegalovirus exposure and HLA in healthy donors. 13 Jbeta primers and 60 Vbeta primers were used for the PCR. Repertoires were generated with immunoSEQ multiplex PCR, while TCRdb's copy carries only in-frame clones and drops some. The sample lists over 150,000 clones; approximately 81% were seen once. Sequences were obtained from PBMCs. Receptors were obtained from a man aged 18 to 30 in good health and CMV-seronegative.

The rearrangement links TRBV19 to TRBJ2-7; a possible D gene is TRBD1 (5 bases). CDR1 is LNHDA and CDR2 is SQIVND in the germline V gene (reference sequence). V lost 3 bases to trimming and J lost 5 bases, with 11 bases between them. The length of the CDR3 is 13 residues. Written as DNA, the CDR3 is TGTGCCAGTAGTATTAGCCCAGGGAACGAGCAGTACTTC. Protein sequence: CASSISPGNEQYF.

The J gene is TRBJ2-7, the V gene TRBV28; D might be TRBD2 (6 bases). Germline-derived CDR1 and CDR2 are MDHEN and SYDVKM. The ends were cut back, 6 bases at V and 3 bases at J, with 15 bases in the middle. CDR3 length equals 14 residues. The CDR3 DNA reads TGTGCCAGCAGGTCGGGACTGCCTGACTACGAGCAGTACTTC. Its translation is CASRSGLPDYEQYF. The full variable domain, completed using reference TRBV28 and TRBJ2-7, is DVKVTQSSRYLVKRTGEKVFLECVQDMDHENMFWYRQDPGLGLRLIYFSYDVKMKEKGDIPEGYSVSREKKERFSLILESASTNQTSMYLCASRSGLPDYEQYFGPGTRLTVT.

V is TRBV7-9 and J is TRBJ2-1, with TRBD1 as a possible D gene (5 bases). The ends were cut back, 5 bases at V and 7 bases at J, with 18 bases in the middle. CDR1 and CDR2 from the germline V gene are SEHNR and FQNEAQ (reference sequence). The CDR3 covers 15 residues. The CDR3, as DNA: TGTGCCAGCAGCCCACTCGAGCGAAACAGGAATGAGCAGTTCTTC. Amino acid sequence: CASSPLERNRNEQFF.

The V and J genes are TRBV7-8 and TRBJ1-1; D is possibly TRBD1 (5 bases). The CDR3 extends over 14 amino acids. V was shortened by 1 base and J by 10 bases, with 16 bases between the two germline ends. CDR1 is SGHVS and CDR2 is FQNEAQ in the germline V gene. The CDR3 coding sequence is TGTGCCAGCAGCTTAGGGACAAATCTGTCGGGAGCTTTCTTT. Translated: CASSLGTNLSGAFF. Full variable domain (outside the CDR3, taken from reference TRBV7-8 and TRBJ1-1): GAGVSQSPRYKVAKRGQDVALRCDPISGHVSLFWYQQALGQGPEFLTYFQNEAQLDKSGLPSDRFFAERPEGSVSTLKIQRTQQEDSAVYLCASSLGTNLSGAFFGQGTRLTVV.

The chain has TRBV19 and TRBJ1-1; D gene ambiguous. The CDR3 totals 15 residues. The V gene's germline CDR1 is LNHDA and CDR2 SQIVND (reference sequence). Trimming pared 5 bases from V and 0 bases from J, leaving 13 bases between. As DNA, the CDR3 is TGTGCCAGTAGTCCAAGAAAGGAGATGAACACTGAAGCTTTCTTT. It translates to CASSPRKEMNTEAFF.

The V gene is TRBV19, the J gene TRBJ2-7, with D possibly TRBD1 on 5 matching bases. Trimming left V 3 bases short and J 3 bases short, with 9 bases between. Germline values: CDR1 LNHDA, CDR2 SQIVND (reference sequence). This CDR3 is 13 amino acids long. In DNA, the CDR3 is TGTGCCAGTAGTATCTGGACAAACTACGAGCAGTACTTC. Translating gives CASSIWTNYEQYF. The variable domain in full, with the rest retrieved from reference TRBV19 and TRBJ2-7, is DGGITQSPKYLFRKEGQNVTLSCEQNLNHDAMYWYRQDPGQGLRLIYYSQIVNDFQKGDIAEGYSVSREKKESFPLTVTSAQKNPTAFYLCASSIWTNYEQYFGPGTRLTVT.

The V call is TRBV4-3, the J call TRBJ2-5; the D gene is possibly TRBD2 (5 bases). The CDR3 loop spans 15 amino acids. The V end lost 5 bases, the J end lost 2 bases, and 15 bases lay between the germline ends. Germline loops: CDR1 LGHNA, CDR2 YSLEER. Written as DNA, the CDR3 is TGCGCCAGCAGCGATACCGGAGGAGGACAAGAGACCCAGTACTTC. This translates into CASSDTGGGQETQYF.

The V gene is TRBV6-1, the J gene TRBJ1-5; no clear D gene. Trimming took 1 base from V and 3 from J, leaving 7 bases between them. CDR1 MNHNS and CDR2 SASEGT come from the germline V gene. The CDR3 contains 14 residues. The CDR3 DNA reads TGTGCCAGCAGTGAAGTCAGTTTCAATCAGCCCCAGCATTTT. This sequence encodes CASSEVSFNQPQHF.

The sample holds one count of this clone. V gene TRBV9 combines with J gene TRBJ2-1; D gene uncertain. Trimming pared 7 bases from V and 3 bases from J, leaving 8 bases between. Germline CDR1 and CDR2: SGDLS and YYNGEE. The CDR3 loop spans 12 amino acids. DNA for the CDR3: TGTGCCAGCGAAGCTGACTACAATGAGCAGTTCTTC. Protein: CASEADYNEQFF.

This clone appeared once. The chain joins TRBV6-5 to TRBJ2-7; tentatively, D is TRBD1 (5 bases). The CDR3 loop spans 16 amino acids. The V end was cut by 4 bases, the J end by 3 bases, with 19 bases between. Germline CDR1 reads MNHEY; CDR2 reads SVGAGI. CDR3 in DNA: TGTGCCAGCAGTTCTCCCCCAGGGTTTTTAGGCTACGAGCAGTACTTC. Protein product: CASSSPPGFLGYEQYF.

Remarks on this clone: The sample carries other DNA sequences with the same CDR3. V gene TRBV7-2 combines with J gene TRBJ2-7; weak D call: TRBD1 (5 bases). In germline, CDR1 is SGHTA, CDR2 FQGNSA. V gave up 1 base and J gave up 4 bases, with 11 bases separating them. The CDR3 has 14 residues. The CDR3 region is CASSLGQGGYEQYF. CDR3 DNA sequence: TGTGCCAGCAGCTTAGGGCAGGGTGGTTACGAGCAGTACTTC. The full variable domain, its missing parts supplied by reference TRBV7-2 and TRBJ2-7, is GAGVSQSPSNKVTEKGKDVELRCDPISGHTALYWYRQSLGQGLEFLIYFQGNSAPDKSGLPSDRFSAERTGGSVSTLTIQRTQQEDSAVYLCASSLGQGGYEQYFGPGTRLTVT.

V gene TRBV27 combines with J gene TRBJ2-7, with D possibly TRBD2 on 6 matching bases. Germline CDR1 is MNHEY and CDR2 is SMNVEV (reference sequence). V lost 8 bases and J lost 2, with 10 bases in between. The CDR3 is made up of 12 amino acids. The CDR3 region is CASGTLTYEQYF. The CDR3 nucleotides are TGTGCCAGCGGGACTCTGACCTACGAGCAGTACTTC.

The chain has TRBV4-1 and TRBJ2-1, with D hard to call. Germline V gives CDR1 MGHRA, CDR2 YSYEKL. The CDR3 sequence is 17 residues long. The V gene lost 0 bases and the J gene lost 0 bases, with 12 bases spanning the gap. The CDR3 is CASSQDYTMSSYNEQFF. As DNA, the CDR3 is TGCGCCAGCAGCCAAGATTATACGATGAGCTCCTACAATGAGCAGTTCTTC.

V gene TRBV5-1 combines with J gene TRBJ1-1; D not resolved. Trimming took off 1 base at V and 7 bases at J, with 17 bases between the two ends. Germline assignment: CDR1 SGHRS and CDR2 YFSETQ. CDR3 length: 15 residues. In DNA, the CDR3 is TGCGCCAGCAGCTTGTCCTCCCAATCGAGGGATGAAGCTTTCTTT. This sequence encodes CASSLSSQSRDEAFF.

The chain combines TRBV19 with TRBJ1-5; 8 nucleotides match TRBD1. The CDR3 has 14 residues. Trimming cost V 6 bases and J 6 bases; bases outside gene matches: 7. Germline V gives CDR1 LNHDA, CDR2 SQIVND (reference sequence). The CDR3, as DNA: TGTGCCAGTAGCGGACAGGGTGGGAGTCAGCCCCAGCATTTT. This translates into CASSGQGGSQPQHF. The variable domain in full, completed from reference TRBV19 and TRBJ1-5, reads DGGITQSPKYLFRKEGQNVTLSCEQNLNHDAMYWYRQDPGQGLRLIYYSQIVNDFQKGDIAEGYSVSREKKESFPLTVTSAQKNPTAFYLCASSGQGGSQPQHFGDGTRLSIL.

V is TRBV4-3 and J is TRBJ2-3, with 7 bases fitting TRBD1. Germline lookup yields CDR1 LGHNA and CDR2 YSLEER. This CDR3 comprises 15 residues. The V and J ends lost 3 bases and 4 bases, in that order; junction bases with no gene match: 7. CDR3 coding DNA: TGCGCCAGCAGCCAGAGGGGGCCCCCTCCAGATACGCAGTATTTT. Amino acid sequence: CASSQRGPPPDTQYF.

This chain uses TRBV5-1 with TRBJ2-2; 7 positions match TRBD1. This CDR3 spans 17 amino acids. V was pared by 4 bases and J by 0 bases, with 9 bases of the junction left unmatched. In germline, CDR1 is SGHRS, CDR2 YFSETQ. The CDR3 coding sequence is TGCGCCAGCAGCCTCACAGGGGCCCCGACGAACACCGGGGAGCTGTTTTTT. Its protein product is CASSLTGAPTNTGELFF.

The gene calls are TRBV18 and TRBJ1-1; 8 nucleotides match TRBD1. The junction had 11 bases not matched to a gene; V was cut back by 6 bases and J by 2 bases. CDR3 size: 16 residues. Looked up from germline, CDR1 is KGHSH and CDR2 is LQKENI. The CDR3 DNA is TGTGCCAGCTCTCCCCAGGCGGGACAGGCCAACACTGAAGCTTTCTTT. It codes for CASSPQAGQANTEAFF.

The V gene is TRBV4-1, the J gene TRBJ2-2; D may be TRBD2 (5 bases). V lost 3 bases, J lost 1 base, and 9 bases lay in between. Germline V gives CDR1 MGHRA, CDR2 YSYEKL. This CDR3 has 15 residues. The CDR3 protein is CASSQPRGNTGELFF. As DNA, the CDR3 is TGCGCCAGCAGCCAGCCCCGGGGGAACACCGGGGAGCTGTTTTTT.

This chain uses TRBV5-1 with TRBJ2-3; D gene ambiguous. Trimming shortened V by 6 bases and J by 0 bases, and 14 bases separated the two germline ends. The germline CDR1 and CDR2 sequences are SGHRS and YFSETQ. The CDR3 loop spans 15 amino acids. The CDR3 loop is CASKEKTTSTDTQYF. DNA for the CDR3: TGCGCCAGCAAGGAGAAAACTACTAGCACAGATACGCAGTATTTT.

The J gene is TRBJ2-7, the V gene TRBV10-3, with TRBD1 identical over 7 bases. The CDR3 consists of 14 residues. Trimming took 5 bases from V and 2 from J; bases not matched to a gene: 6. Germline V gene lookup returns CDR1 ENHRY and CDR2 SYGVKD. CDR3 DNA sequence: TGTGCCATCAGTCCCGGACAGGAGACCTACGAGCAGTACTTC. Protein: CAISPGQETYEQYF.

This chain joins TRBV29-1 and TRBJ2-7, with D uncertain. V lost 2 bases, J lost 2 bases, and 10 bases lay in between. The CDR3 extends over 13 amino acids. CDR1 is SQVTM and CDR2 is ANQGSEA in the germline V gene. The CDR3: CSVERGTPYEQYF. The CDR3 DNA is TGCAGCGTTGAACGTGGCACCCCCTACGAGCAGTACTTC.

V usage is TRBV10-3 and J usage is TRBJ1-2, with TRBD1 matching over 7 bases. V was clipped by 6 bases and J by 3 bases; unmatched bases: 10. The length of the CDR3 is 15 residues. Germline V CDR1 and CDR2: ENHRY, SYGVKD. CDR3 region: CAIRVGTAGDYGYTF. For the CDR3, the DNA is TGTGCCATCAGAGTTGGGACAGCCGGGGACTATGGCTACACCTTC.

V and J are TRBV5-6 and TRBJ2-4, with 7 bases that match TRBD2. Germline-derived CDR1 and CDR2 are SGHDT and YYEEEE. CDR3 size: 14 residues. With V trimmed by 0 bases and J by 8 bases, 5 bases remained unmatched. CDR3 in amino acids: CASSLGAGVYIQYF. The CDR3 DNA follows: TGTGCCAGCAGCTTGGGGGCGGGAGTCTACATTCAGTACTTC.